This T cell receptor (beta chain) emerged from a study of CD8 T cells in ankylosing spondylitis. V lost 4 bases and J lost 5; bases outside the gene matches: 8. Per germline, CDR1 SGDLS and CDR2 YYNGEE. This CDR3 comprises 15 residues. TCRdb called the 5' RACE reads again in MiXCR, with one record for every CDR3 protein. The table shows 6,500 or so distinct CDR3 sequences, with about 3% occurring only once. This clonotype was picked up many times. This receptor was taken from a female donor with ankylosing spondylitis or in good health (not recorded which). Sequenced input: blood, either unsorted or a sorted T cell fraction (not recorded which). The genes are TRBV9 and TRBJ2-7, with 11 bases identical to TRBD2. CDR3 residues: CASSPGVAGGDEQYF. CDR3 nucleotide sequence: TGTGCCAGCAGCCCGGGAGTAGCGGGAGGGGACGAGCAGTACTTC.